This T cell receptor (beta chain) was profiled in a study of STAT5B mutations in CD4+ large granular lymphocyte leukemia. There are 15 residues in the CDR3. The V gene's germline CDR1 is MDHEN and CDR2 SYDVKM. J gave up 6 bases and V 0 bases, and 3 bases lay outside the gene matches. Data came from immunoSEQ multiplex PCR; TCRdb stores just in-frame clones and leaves some out. The data hold roughly 26,000 clones, with 81% observed a single time. The chain couples TRBV28 to TRBJ2-1; TRBD2 matches at 9 bases. This sequence originates from a human donor in good health. Sequencing input: CD4+ T cells from blood buffy coats. CDR3 sequence: CASSLWGRGGNEQFF. Written as DNA, the CDR3 is TGTGCCAGCAGTTTATGGGGGCGGGGGGGCAATGAGCAGTTCTTC.